At least ten counts were recorded for the clone carrying this T cell receptor (beta chain). Its specificity is not known. Time point defined: newly diagnosed GD, antithyroid drugs for less than 3 months. PBMC RNA was the source of the TCR library. Germline CDR1 reads SEHNR; CDR2 reads FQNEAQ (reference sequence). CDR3 length: 15 residues. The V and J ends lost 5 bases and 4 bases, in that order; junction bases with no gene match: 7. The entry originates in a study of regulatory T cells in long-lasting Graves disease. Regarding the study as a whole: Among samples with persistent disease, TRBV28, TRBJ1-2 and TRBJ2-5 were favored.

To make TCR beta libraries, researchers used iRepertoire HTBI primers and Arm-PCR of CDR3 regions. MiXCR was run by TCRdb on the multiplex PCR reads, yielding one entry per CDR3 protein. Here the sample spans 350,000 to 450,000 distinct CDR3 sequences, 16% being singletons. A further study also used this sample, focusing on T cells in Graves' hyperthyroidism and ophthalmopathy. This second study says: Each patient was aged 18 to 65 and had newly diagnosed hyperthyroidism of under 2 months' duration. Uncontrolled infection, other autoimmune disease, pregnancy or lactation barred patients from enrollment.

The genes are TRBV7-9 and TRBJ2-5; 10 bases are shared with TRBD1. The clonotype originates from a man in his forties with Graves disease. The sample in question was peripheral blood mononuclear cells (PBMCs), obtained at new diagnosis, from a patient treated with antithyroid drugs. The CDR3 is CASSPGTGDGETQYF. The CDR3, as DNA: TGTGCCAGCAGCCCCGGGACAGGGGACGGAGAGACCCAGTACTTC.